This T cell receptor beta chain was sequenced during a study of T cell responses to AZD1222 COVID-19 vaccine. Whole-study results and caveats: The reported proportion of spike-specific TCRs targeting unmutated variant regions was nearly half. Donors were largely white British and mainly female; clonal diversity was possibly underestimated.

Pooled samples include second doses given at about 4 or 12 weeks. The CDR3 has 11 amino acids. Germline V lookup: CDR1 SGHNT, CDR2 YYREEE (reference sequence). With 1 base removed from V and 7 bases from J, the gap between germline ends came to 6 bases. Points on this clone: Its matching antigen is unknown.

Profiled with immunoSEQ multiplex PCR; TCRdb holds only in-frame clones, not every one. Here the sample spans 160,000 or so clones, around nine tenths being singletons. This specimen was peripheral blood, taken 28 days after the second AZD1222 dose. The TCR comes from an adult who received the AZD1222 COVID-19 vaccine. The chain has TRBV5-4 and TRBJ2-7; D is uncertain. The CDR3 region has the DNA TGTGCCAGCAGCTTGAGGAGTGAGCAGTACTTC. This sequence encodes CASSLRSEQYF.